The 20 T cell receptor beta chains given below trace back to one sample, sequenced in a study of OX40 agonist ivuxolimab in advanced cancers. TCRdb's copy holds only in-frame clones and misses some; the assay was immunoSEQ multiplex PCR. The table lists some 81,000 clones, around nine tenths of them singletons. The sample here was CD4+ or CD8+ T cells sorted from blood, taken in a trial of the OX40 agonist ivuxolimab. All receptors come from an adult with an advanced solid tumor such as melanoma, head and neck, liver or kidney cancer.

V is TRBV7-6 and J is TRBJ2-5, with 11 bases lining up with TRBD1. Germline V lookup: CDR1 SGHVS, CDR2 FNYEAQ. The CDR3 contains 14 residues. V was pared by 5 bases and J by 11 bases, with 10 bases of the junction left unmatched. The CDR3 coding sequence is TGTGCCAGCAGCCCAGGACAGGGGGCGGAAGAGCAGTACTTC. This sequence encodes CASSPGQGAEEQYF.

The rearrangement links TRBV4-2 to TRBJ1-4; D remains unclear. Trimming took 0 bases from V and 7 from J, leaving 9 bases between them. The germline V gene encodes CDR1 LGHNA and CDR2 YNFKEQ. The CDR3 has 14 residues. CDR3 amino acids: CASSQEPPPEKLFF. CDR3 coding DNA: TGTGCCAGCAGCCAAGAGCCCCCGCCTGAAAAACTGTTTTTT.

V gene TRBV10-3 combines with J gene TRBJ1-2; TRBD1 might be the D (6 bases). The CDR3 loop spans 15 amino acids. CDR1 and CDR2 from the germline V gene are ENHRY and SYGVKD. Trimming removed 3 bases at V and 4 bases at J, with 15 bases between. The CDR3 sequence is CAISESITGSYGYTF. DNA for the CDR3: TGTGCCATCAGTGAATCCATAACAGGGAGCTATGGCTACACCTTC.

The chain recombines TRBV11-3 with TRBJ2-2, with D possibly TRBD1 on 5 matching bases. The CDR3 has 12 amino acids. The germline CDR1 and CDR2 sequences are SGHNT and YENEEA. Trimming stripped 2 bases from V and 10 bases from J, with 8 bases between. This CDR3 is CASSLRGEELFF. The CDR3 DNA is TGTGCCAGCAGCTTAAGGGGTGAGGAGCTGTTTTTT.

The chain carries TRBV19 and TRBJ2-2; 13 bases align to TRBD2. V lost 5 bases, J lost 5 bases, and 8 bases stayed unmatched. This CDR3 spans 17 amino acids. The V gene's germline CDR1 is LNHDA and CDR2 SQIVND (reference sequence). CDR3 sequence (DNA): TGTGCCAGTAGTCCTGCACTAGCGGGGGGGCTAACCGGGGAGCTGTTTTTT. This encodes CASSPALAGGLTGELFF.

The rearrangement joins TRBV9 to TRBJ1-5; D is uncertain. V lost 1 base and J lost 7, with 12 bases in between. This CDR3 is 14 amino acids long. Per germline, CDR1 SGDLS and CDR2 YYNGEE. CDR3 in amino acids: CASSVTDGGQPQHF. As DNA, the CDR3 is TGTGCCAGCAGCGTAACCGATGGAGGCCAGCCCCAGCATTTT.

The V call is TRBV9, the J call TRBJ1-2; 7 nucleotides line up with TRBD1. Unmatched junction bases numbered 19, after V lost 3 bases and J lost 5 bases. Germline assignment: CDR1 SGDLS and CDR2 YYNGEE. This CDR3 spans 18 amino acids. The CDR3 loop reads CASSEPRGKGAGGYGYTF. The CDR3 region has the DNA TGTGCCAGCAGCGAGCCGAGGGGGAAGGGGGCAGGCGGGTATGGCTACACCTTC.

This rearrangement joins TRBV5-1 to TRBJ2-7; 10 bases are a match to TRBD2. Losses at the gene ends were 4 bases for V and 6 bases for J; bases not matched to a gene: 1. Germline V lookup: CDR1 SGHRS, CDR2 YFSETQ. This CDR3 is 12 amino acids long. The CDR3 spells CASSERGGEQYF. CDR3 DNA: TGCGCCAGCAGCGAGCGGGGGGGCGAGCAGTACTTC. Supplemented by reference TRBV5-1 and TRBJ2-7, the full variable domain reads KAGVTQTPRYLIKTRGQQVTLSCSPISGHRSVSWYQQTPGQGLQFLFEYFSETQRNKGNFPGRFSGRQFSNSRSEMNVSTLELGDSALYLCASSERGGEQYFGPGTRLTVT.

This clone was seen only a few times. The rearrangement links TRBV10-2 to TRBJ1-1, with no clear D. The CDR3 sequence is 11 residues long. CDR1 WSHSY and CDR2 SAAADI come from the germline V gene. Trimming cost V 8 bases and J 2 bases, with 6 bases left between them. CDR3 bases: TGCGCCAGCGCAGACAACACTGAAGCTTTCTTT. Translating it yields CASADNTEAFF.

V and J are TRBV19 and TRBJ2-7, with 7 bases fitting TRBD1. Unmatched junction bases numbered 4, after V lost 5 bases and J lost 0 bases. Germline V gene lookup returns CDR1 LNHDA and CDR2 SQIVND (reference sequence). CDR3 length equals 14 residues. The CDR3 coding sequence is TGTGCCAGTAGTCGGACAGGTAGCTCCTACGAGCAGTACTTC. Translation gives CASSRTGSSYEQYF.

This rearrangement joins TRBV9 to TRBJ2-1; a possible D gene is TRBD1 (5 bases). Germline values: CDR1 SGDLS, CDR2 YYNGEE. V dropped 2 bases and J dropped 5 bases, with 11 bases sitting between them. This CDR3 is 14 amino acids long. CDR3 sequence reads: CASSVRTSHNEQFF. The CDR3 bases are TGTGCCAGCAGCGTGCGGACATCCCACAATGAGCAGTTCTTC. Full variable domain (rest looked up from reference TRBV9 and TRBJ2-1): DSGVTQTPKHLITATGQRVTLRCSPRSGDLSVYWYQQSLDQGLQFLIQYYNGEERAKGNILERFSAQQFPDLHSELNLSSLELGDSALYFCASSVRTSHNEQFFGPGTRLTVL.

This chain links TRBV5-1 with TRBJ1-5, with unresolved D. This CDR3 contains 14 residues. The ends were cut back, 4 bases at V and 4 bases at J, with 12 bases in the middle. Germline values: CDR1 SGHRS, CDR2 YFSETQ. The CDR3 DNA follows: TGCGCCAGCAGCCCGACTGGGGATAATCAGCCCCAGCATTTT. Amino acid sequence: CASSPTGDNQPQHF.

The chain carries TRBV6-5 and TRBJ2-7, with D possibly matching TRBD1 (5 bases). This CDR3 has 16 residues. Germline V gene sequence: CDR1 MNHEY, CDR2 SVGAGI. Trimming cost V 2 bases and J 7 bases, with 21 bases left between them. The CDR3 spells CASSYGVSGGAREQYF. CDR3 nucleotide sequence: TGTGCCAGCAGTTACGGTGTTAGTGGTGGGGCCCGAGAGCAGTACTTC.

The gene calls are TRBV6-1 and TRBJ1-4; D is ambiguous. The CDR3 loop spans 13 amino acids. Germline CDR1 is MNHNS and CDR2 is SASEGT. V was pared by 6 bases and J by 4 bases, with 9 bases between. The CDR3 is CASSRDFNEKLFF. CDR3 bases: TGTGCCAGCAGCCGGGATTTTAATGAAAAACTGTTTTTT.

The chain has TRBV7-6 and TRBJ1-3; 8 nucleotides match TRBD1. CDR1 is SGHVS, CDR2 FNYEAQ, per germline. V trimming: 5 bases; J trimming: 0 bases; junction bases outside the gene matches: 21. The CDR3 is made up of 21 amino acids. CDR3 coding DNA: TGTGCCAGCAGCGTTAGGGCCGGGACAGGCTTAACGATGACCTCTGGAAACACCATATATTTT. Translating it yields CASSVRAGTGLTMTSGNTIYF.

This chain uses TRBV28 with TRBJ2-1; TRBD2 is a possible D gene (5 bases). V was pared by 6 bases and J by 3 bases, with 15 bases between. The CDR3 covers 15 residues. Germline assignment: CDR1 MDHEN and CDR2 SYDVKM. The DNA of the CDR3 is TGTGCCAGCAGACGGACTTCTGTTATCTACAATGAGCAGTTCTTC. Translation: CASRRTSVIYNEQFF. Drawing the rest from reference TRBV28 and TRBJ2-1, the complete variable domain is DVKVTQSSRYLVKRTGEKVFLECVQDMDHENMFWYRQDPGLGLRLIYFSYDVKMKEKGDIPEGYSVSREKKERFSLILESASTNQTSMYLCASRRTSVIYNEQFFGPGTRLTVL.

The chain recombines TRBV5-4 with TRBJ1-3; TRBD1 might be the D (5 bases). V gave up 4 bases and J gave up 0 bases, with 14 bases separating them. From germline, CDR1 is SGHNT and CDR2 YYREEE (reference sequence). CDR3 length: 16 amino acids. CDR3 in amino acids: CASSPGLQSSGNTIYF. The CDR3 DNA sequence: TGTGCCAGCAGCCCGGGACTCCAGAGCTCTGGAAACACCATATATTTT. The full variable domain, rest sourced from reference TRBV5-4 and TRBJ1-3, is ETGVTQSPTHLIKTRGQQVTLRCSSQSGHNTVSWYQQALGQGPQFIFQYYREEENGRGNFPPRFSGLQFPNYSSELNVNALELDDSALYLCASSPGLQSSGNTIYFGEGSWLTVV.

The chain recombines TRBV9 with TRBJ1-1; 10 bases line up with TRBD1. The trim removed 3 bases at V and 1 base at J, leaving 3 bases unmatched. This CDR3 region has 15 residues. Germline V gene lookup returns CDR1 SGDLS and CDR2 YYNGEE. The CDR3 DNA is TGTGCCAGCAGCGGACAGGGGGCCACGAACACTGAAGCTTTCTTT. Translating gives CASSGQGATNTEAFF.

The chain has TRBV27 and TRBJ1-1; 7 bases line up with TRBD1. From germline, CDR1 is MNHEY and CDR2 SMNVEV (reference sequence). J gave up 3 bases and V 2 bases, and 6 bases lay outside the gene matches. The CDR3 covers 15 residues. In DNA form, the CDR3 reads TGTGCCAGCAGTTTACGATCCGGGACAGACACTGAAGCTTTCTTT. This gives the protein CASSLRSGTDTEAFF.

In this sample, this clone turned up a few times. The chain couples TRBV20-1 to TRBJ1-5; TRBD1 might be the D (5 bases). This CDR3 has 11 residues. Trimming shortened V by 8 bases and J by 6 bases, and 11 bases separated the two germline ends. The V gene's germline CDR1 is DFQATT and CDR2 SNEGSKA (reference sequence). CDR3 sequence: CSSGRGQPQHF. Here the CDR3 DNA reads TGCAGTTCGGGGCGGGGTCAGCCCCAGCATTTT.